Following are 8 T cell receptor beta chains from one sample sequenced in a study of immune cell composition in non-small cell lung cancer. Some clones are missing from TCRdb's copy, which holds only in-frame ones; the method was immunoSEQ multiplex PCR. This sample has a few thousand clones, with roughly 77% found just once. Normal lung was sampled as far from the tumour as possible, at least 3 cm. Sequencing was done on a sample of non-adjacent lung tissue. The receptors were gathered from a human donor with non-small cell lung cancer.

This clone has only one observation. CDR3 coding DNA: TGTGCCAGCAGCGTCGACAGTAATGAAAAACTGTTTTTT. It is translated as CASSVDSNEKLFF. The rearrangement links TRBV9 to TRBJ1-4; TRBD1 might be the D (5 bases). From germline, CDR1 is SGDLS and CDR2 YYNGEE. The CDR3 covers 13 residues. Trimming removed 2 bases at V and 4 bases at J, with 6 bases between. Based on the CDR3 plus reference TRBV9 and TRBJ1-4, the full variable domain is DSGVTQTPKHLITATGQRVTLRCSPRSGDLSVYWYQQSLDQGLQFLIQYYNGEERAKGNILERFSAQQFPDLHSELNLSSLELGDSALYFCASSVDSNEKLFFGSGTQLSVL.

The V and J genes are TRBV7-2 and TRBJ1-2, with no clear D. In germline, CDR1 is SGHTA, CDR2 FQGNSA. Trimming removed 1 base at V and 7 bases at J, with 10 bases between. CDR3 size: 13 residues. CDR3 DNA: TGTGCCAGCAGCTTAGTAGGAGGACCTGGCTACACCTTC. Amino acids: CASSLVGGPGYTF.

This chain links TRBV29-1 with TRBJ1-5; TRBD1 might be the D (5 bases). V lost 5 bases and J 0 bases, leaving 8 bases between the germline ends. Germline V gene lookup returns CDR1 SQVTM and CDR2 ANQGSEA. The CDR3 sequence is 13 residues long. The CDR3: CSVRQFSNQPQHF. DNA of the CDR3: TGCAGCGTTCGACAGTTTAGCAATCAGCCCCAGCATTTT.

The V gene is TRBV11-2, the J gene TRBJ2-7; no reliable D call. CDR1 SGHAT and CDR2 FQNNGV come from the germline V gene. The CDR3 covers 12 residues. V shed 5 bases and J shed 3 bases, with 8 bases lying between them. Written as DNA, the CDR3 is TGTGCCAGCAGCCCCCCCAACTACGAGCAGTACTTC. It yields the protein CASSPPNYEQYF.

CDR3 sequence: CASSRNRQPNTEAFF. CDR3 DNA: TGTGCCAGCAGTCGAAACAGGCAACCGAACACTGAAGCTTTCTTT. V usage is TRBV6-6 and J usage is TRBJ1-1, with D possibly TRBD1 on 5 matching bases. Germline V gene lookup returns CDR1 MNHNY and CDR2 SVGAGI (reference sequence). This CDR3 has 15 amino acids. The V end lost 5 bases, the J end lost 1 base, and 14 bases lay between the germline ends.

In its sample, this clone was seen a few times. The chain employs TRBV27 and TRBJ2-7; the match to TRBD2 covers 10 bases. In germline, CDR1 is MNHEY, CDR2 SMNVEV (reference sequence). The CDR3 runs to 14 residues. Trimming removed 6 bases from V and 2 bases from J; junction bases left unmatched: 4. CDR3 region: CASRSSGGTYEQYF. The CDR3 DNA follows: TGTGCCAGCAGGTCTAGCGGGGGAACCTACGAGCAGTACTTC.

J is TRBJ2-7 and V is TRBV7-8; 11 positions match TRBD2. The germline CDR1 and CDR2 sequences are SGHVS and FQNEAQ. The CDR3 has 17 amino acids. The V and J ends lost 5 bases and 0 bases, in that order; junction bases with no gene match: 9. CDR3 protein: CASSRGLAGAGSYEQYV. CDR3 DNA sequence: TGTGCCAGCAGCAGAGGACTAGCGGGTGCCGGCTCCTACGAGCAGTACGTC.

Here the CDR3 DNA reads TGTGCCAGCAGCTTACTGACTAGCCTTAGCTCCTACAATGAGCAGTTCTTC. Its translation: CASSLLTSLSSYNEQFF. The chain has TRBV7-9 and TRBJ2-1; 7 positions agree with TRBD2. The J segment lost 0 bases and the V segment lost 2 bases, leaving 7 bases of the junction unmatched. Germline V gene lookup returns CDR1 SEHNR and CDR2 FQNEAQ (reference sequence). This CDR3 spans 17 amino acids.